The clone carrying this TCR beta chain was counted only a few times. Antigen: not known. Regarding time point: baseline, week 1 (first vaccination visit). Sample treatment: pre-vaccination baseline after standard-of-care therapy. The donors' diagnosis was new WHO grade 3 or 4 astrocytoma that was IDH1-mutant and ATRX-lost. The sample belongs to a study of a mutant IDH1 vaccine in newly diagnosed glioma. Study overall: Of the patients given treatment, approximately 60% were male and about 38% were female, and a mean age of roughly 40 years was recorded. Beforehand, treatment had been radiotherapy, temozolomide, or both; the majority received both. Study-wide results and caveats: Detectable vaccine-induced immune responses arose in around 93% of patients.

This table comes from immunoSEQ multiplex PCR, and its TCRdb copy is limited to in-frame clones, with some not included. This table has tens of thousands of clones, around 88% appearing once. Germline-derived CDR1 and CDR2 are MGHRA and YSYEKL. The CDR3 sequence is 16 residues long. V was clipped by 3 bases and J by 2 bases, with 13 bases between them. The receptor was isolated from a woman aged 18-29 years with glioma. Some clones in this sample may be carry-over from other donors' samples. This chain uses TRBV4-1 with TRBJ1-4; D is perhaps TRBD1 (6 bases). The sample here was peripheral blood mononuclear cells (PBMCs), taken from a glioma patient treated with radiotherapy, temozolomide or both. The DNA of the CDR3 is TGCGCCAGCAGCCAGCTCGCGGGGGGCACTAATGAAAAACTGTTTTTT. Its protein product is CASSQLAGGTNEKLFF.